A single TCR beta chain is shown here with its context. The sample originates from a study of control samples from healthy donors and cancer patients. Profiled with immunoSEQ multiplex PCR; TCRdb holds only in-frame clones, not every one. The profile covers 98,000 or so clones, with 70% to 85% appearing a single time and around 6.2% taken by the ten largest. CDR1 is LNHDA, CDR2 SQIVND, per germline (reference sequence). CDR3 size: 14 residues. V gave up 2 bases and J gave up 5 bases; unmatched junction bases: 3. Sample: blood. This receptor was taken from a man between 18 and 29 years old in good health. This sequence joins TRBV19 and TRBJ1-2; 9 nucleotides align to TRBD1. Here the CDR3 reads CASSITGGGYGYTF. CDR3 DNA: TGTGCCAGTAGTATAACAGGGGGCGGGTATGGCTACACCTTC. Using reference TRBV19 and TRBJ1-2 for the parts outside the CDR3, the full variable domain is DGGITQSPKYLFRKEGQNVTLSCEQNLNHDAMYWYRQDPGQGLRLIYYSQIVNDFQKGDIAEGYSVSREKKESFPLTVTSAQKNPTAFYLCASSITGGGYGYTFGSGTRLTVV.